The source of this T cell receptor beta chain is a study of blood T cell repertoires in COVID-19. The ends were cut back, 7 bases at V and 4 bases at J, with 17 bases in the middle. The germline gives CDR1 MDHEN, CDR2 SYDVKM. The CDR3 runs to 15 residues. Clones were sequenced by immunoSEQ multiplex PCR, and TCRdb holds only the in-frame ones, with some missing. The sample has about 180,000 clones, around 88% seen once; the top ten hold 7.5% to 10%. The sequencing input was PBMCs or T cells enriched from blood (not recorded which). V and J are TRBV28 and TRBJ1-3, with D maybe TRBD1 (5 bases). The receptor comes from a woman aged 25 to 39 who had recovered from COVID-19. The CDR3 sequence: CASTRDPAGGNTIYF. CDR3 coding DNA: TGTGCCAGCACCAGGGACCCGGCGGGGGGAAACACCATATATTTT. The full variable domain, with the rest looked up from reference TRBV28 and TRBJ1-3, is DVKVTQSSRYLVKRTGEKVFLECVQDMDHENMFWYRQDPGLGLRLIYFSYDVKMKEKGDIPEGYSVSREKKERFSLILESASTNQTSMYLCASTRDPAGGNTIYFGEGSWLTVV.